In its sample, the clone carrying this T cell receptor beta chain was seen a few times. The antigen remains unidentified. The sample comes from a study of vaccination and CD4 T cells after COVID-19. Sequence data for DNA of cultured CD4+ T cells were generated by the Oncomine TCR Beta short-read assay. TCRdb recomputed calls from the PCR reads with MiXCR, one row per CDR3 protein. The sample gives 6,500 or so distinct CDR3 sequences, more than 40% of which show up once; 35% to 40% is in the top ten. The treatment was: approximately 10-day PBMC culture with coronavirus spike peptide pools or control peptides (ViraFEST assay). Unexposed donor CD4+ T cells predated the COVID-19 pandemic, collected 2011-2018. This CDR3 has 15 amino acids. Trimming pared 1 base from V and 4 bases from J, leaving 16 bases between. The germline V gene encodes CDR1 DFQATT and CDR2 SNEGSKA (reference sequence).

V is TRBV20-1 and J is TRBJ1-2, with D possibly TRBD1 on 5 matching bases. Sequenced sample: CD4+ T cells from blood, cultured in vitro. The receptor was isolated from a human donor in good health. The CDR3 sequence: CSARVDLGGGYGYTF. CDR3 DNA sequence: TGCAGTGCTAGAGTCGACCTGGGGGGTGGCTATGGCTACACCTTC.